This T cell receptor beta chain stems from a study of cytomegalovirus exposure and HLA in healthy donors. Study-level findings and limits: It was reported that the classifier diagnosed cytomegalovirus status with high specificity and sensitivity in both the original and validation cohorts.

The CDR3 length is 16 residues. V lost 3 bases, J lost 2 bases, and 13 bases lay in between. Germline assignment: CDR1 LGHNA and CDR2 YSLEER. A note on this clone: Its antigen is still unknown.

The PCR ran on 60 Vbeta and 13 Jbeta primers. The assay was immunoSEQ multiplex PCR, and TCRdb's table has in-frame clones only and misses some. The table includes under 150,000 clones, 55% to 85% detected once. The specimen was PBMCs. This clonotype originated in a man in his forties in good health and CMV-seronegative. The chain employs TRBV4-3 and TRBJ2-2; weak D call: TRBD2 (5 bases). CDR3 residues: CASSQFSRANTGELFF. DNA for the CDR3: TGCGCCAGCAGCCAGTTTTCGCGGGCAAACACCGGGGAGCTGTTTTTT.